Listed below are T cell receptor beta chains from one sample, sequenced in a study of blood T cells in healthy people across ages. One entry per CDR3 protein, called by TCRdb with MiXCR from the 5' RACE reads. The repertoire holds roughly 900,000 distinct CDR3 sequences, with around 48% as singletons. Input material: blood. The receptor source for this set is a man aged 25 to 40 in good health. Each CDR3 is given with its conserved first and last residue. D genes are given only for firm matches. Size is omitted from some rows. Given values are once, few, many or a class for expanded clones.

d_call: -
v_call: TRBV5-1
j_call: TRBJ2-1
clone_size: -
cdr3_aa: CASGRTAQKYNEQFF
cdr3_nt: TGCGCCAGCGGCCGGACAGCACAAAAATACAATGAGCAGTTCTTC

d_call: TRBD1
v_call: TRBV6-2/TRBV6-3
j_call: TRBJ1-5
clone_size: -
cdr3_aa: CASSYYRTGNQPQHF
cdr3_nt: TGTGCCAGCAGTTATTATCGGACAGGGAACCAGCCCCAGCATTTT

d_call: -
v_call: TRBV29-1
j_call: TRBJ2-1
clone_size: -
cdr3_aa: CSAEIRVDEQFF
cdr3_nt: TGCAGCGCGGAGATACGGGTGGATGAGCAGTTCTTC

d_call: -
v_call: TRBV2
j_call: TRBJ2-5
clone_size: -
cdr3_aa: CASSEAGETQYF
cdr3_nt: TGTGCCAGCAGTGAAGCGGGAGAGACCCAGTACTTC

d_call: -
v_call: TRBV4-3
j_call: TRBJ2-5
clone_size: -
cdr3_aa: CASSQEYQWEEETQYF
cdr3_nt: TGCGCCAGCAGCCAAGAGTATCAGTGGGAAGAAGAGACCCAGTACTTC

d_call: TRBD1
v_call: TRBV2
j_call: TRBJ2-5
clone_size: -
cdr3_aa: CASSDLGTGHQETQYF
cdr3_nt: TGTGCCAGCAGTGATTTAGGGACAGGCCACCAAGAGACCCAGTACTTC

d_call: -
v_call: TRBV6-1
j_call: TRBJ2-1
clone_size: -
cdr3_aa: CASSGPLRLSSYNEQFF
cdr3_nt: TGTGCCAGCAGTGGCCCCCTGCGCTTGAGCTCCTACAATGAGCAGTTCTTC

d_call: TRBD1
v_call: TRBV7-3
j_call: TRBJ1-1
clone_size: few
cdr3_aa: CASSMGQGMNTEAFF
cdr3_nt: TGTGCCAGCAGCATGGGACAGGGGATGAACACTGAAGCTTTCTTT

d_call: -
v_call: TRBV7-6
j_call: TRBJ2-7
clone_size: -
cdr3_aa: CASSPATGGPLYEQYF
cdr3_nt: TGTGCCAGCAGCCCAGCAACTGGGGGCCCTCTCTACGAGCAGTACTTC

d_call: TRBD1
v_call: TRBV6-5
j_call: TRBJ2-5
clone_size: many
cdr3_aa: CASSYSTGSKETQYF
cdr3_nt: TGTGCCAGCAGTTACTCGACAGGGTCGAAGGAGACCCAGTACTTC

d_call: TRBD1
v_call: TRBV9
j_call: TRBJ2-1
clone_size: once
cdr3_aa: CASSVRGQGNEQFF
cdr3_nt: TGTGCCAGCAGCGTAAGGGGGCAGGGCAATGAGCAGTTCTTC

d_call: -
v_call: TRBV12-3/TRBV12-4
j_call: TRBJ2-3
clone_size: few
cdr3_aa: CASSPERGGISTDTQYF
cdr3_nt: TGTGCCAGCAGTCCCGAGAGAGGGGGAATTTCGACAGATACGCAGTATTTT

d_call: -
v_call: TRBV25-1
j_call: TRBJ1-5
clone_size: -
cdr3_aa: CASSEAGTSNQPQHF
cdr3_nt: TGTGCCAGCAGTGAGGCCGGGACTAGCAATCAGCCCCAGCATTTT

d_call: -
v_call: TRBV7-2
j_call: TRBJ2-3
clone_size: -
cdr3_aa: CASSPLRSSQYF
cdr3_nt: TGTGCCAGCAGCCCCCTGAGAAGTTCGCAGTATTTT

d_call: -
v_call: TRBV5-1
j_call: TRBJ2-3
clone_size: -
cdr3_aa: CASSLEGSGLTDTQYF
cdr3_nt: TGCGCCAGCAGCTTGGAAGGTAGCGGACTCACAGATACGCAGTATTTT

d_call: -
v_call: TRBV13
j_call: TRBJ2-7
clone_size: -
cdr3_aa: CASSLMLVPYEQYF
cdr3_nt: TGTGCCAGCAGCTTAATGCTAGTCCCCTACGAGCAGTACTTC

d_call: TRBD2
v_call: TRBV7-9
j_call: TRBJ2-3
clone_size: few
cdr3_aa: CASSLDYGLVGTDTQYF
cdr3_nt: TGTGCCAGCAGCTTAGATTACGGACTAGTAGGCACAGATACGCAGTATTTT

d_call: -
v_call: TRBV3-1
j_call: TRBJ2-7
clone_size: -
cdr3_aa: CASSQADSFSYEQYF
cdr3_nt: TGTGCCAGCAGCCAAGCGGACTCCTTCTCCTACGAGCAGTACTTC

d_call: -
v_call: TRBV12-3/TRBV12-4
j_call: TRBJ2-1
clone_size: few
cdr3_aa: CASSGALRGSSYNEQFF
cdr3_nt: TGTGCCAGCAGTGGGGCGTTACGGGGCAGCTCCTACAATGAGCAGTTCTTC

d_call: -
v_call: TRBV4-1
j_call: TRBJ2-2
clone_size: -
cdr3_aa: CASSRTPGNANTGELFF
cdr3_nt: TGCGCCAGCAGCCGAACCCCAGGGAACGCGAACACCGGGGAGCTGTTTTTT

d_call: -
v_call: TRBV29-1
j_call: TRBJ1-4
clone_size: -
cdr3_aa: CSVGSEKLFF
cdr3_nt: TGCAGCGTGGGGAGTGAAAAACTGTTTTTT

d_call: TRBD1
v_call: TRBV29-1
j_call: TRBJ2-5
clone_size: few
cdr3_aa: CSTRDRGLRETQYF
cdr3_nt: TGCAGCACACGAGACAGGGGGTTAAGGGAGACCCAGTACTTC

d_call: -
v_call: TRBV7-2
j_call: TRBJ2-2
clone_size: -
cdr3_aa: CASSPSLDTGELFF
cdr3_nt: TGTGCCAGCAGCCCCTCGTTAGACACCGGGGAGCTGTTTTTT

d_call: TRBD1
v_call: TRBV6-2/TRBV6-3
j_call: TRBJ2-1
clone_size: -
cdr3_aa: CASSSGTGFHEQFF
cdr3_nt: TGTGCCAGCAGCTCCGGGACAGGTTTTCATGAGCAGTTCTTC

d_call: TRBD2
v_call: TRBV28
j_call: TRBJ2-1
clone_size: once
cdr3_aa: CASSFLAGGPYDEQFF
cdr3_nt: TGTGCCAGCAGTTTTTTAGCGGGGGGGCCTTACGATGAGCAGTTCTTC

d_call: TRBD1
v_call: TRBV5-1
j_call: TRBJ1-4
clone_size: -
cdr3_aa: CASSLRTGGSNEKLFF
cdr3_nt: TGCGCCAGCAGCTTGCGGACAGGGGGATCCAATGAAAAACTGTTTTTT

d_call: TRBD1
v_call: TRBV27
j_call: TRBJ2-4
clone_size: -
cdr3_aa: CTSRDGAGTGSSAKNIQYF
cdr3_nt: TGTACCAGCAGAGATGGTGCCGGGACAGGGTCGAGCGCCAAAAACATTCAGTACTTC

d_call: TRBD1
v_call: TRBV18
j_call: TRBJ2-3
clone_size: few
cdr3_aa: CASSRPGTGTDTQYF
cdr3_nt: TGTGCCAGCTCCCGTCCCGGGACAGGGACCGATACGCAGTATTTT

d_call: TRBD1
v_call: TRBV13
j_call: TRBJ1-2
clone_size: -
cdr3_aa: CASSSTTDRGIIYGYTF
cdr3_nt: TGTGCCAGCAGCTCAACGACTGACAGGGGGATTATCTATGGCTACACCTTC

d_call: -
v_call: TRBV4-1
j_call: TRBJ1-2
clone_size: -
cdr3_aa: CASSQDWTNYGYTF
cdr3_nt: TGCGCCAGCAGCCAAGATTGGACAAACTATGGCTACACCTTC

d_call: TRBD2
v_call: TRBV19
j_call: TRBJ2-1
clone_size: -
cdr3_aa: CASSSQRGGHNEQFF
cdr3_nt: TGTGCCAGTAGTTCGCAGCGGGGGGGCCACAATGAGCAGTTCTTC

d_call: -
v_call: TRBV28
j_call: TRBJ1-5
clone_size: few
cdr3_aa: CASSGPYRNQPQHF
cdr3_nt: TGTGCCAGCAGTGGACCGTACAGAAATCAGCCCCAGCATTTT

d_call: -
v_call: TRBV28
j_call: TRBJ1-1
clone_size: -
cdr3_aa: CASSLAARRNTEAFF
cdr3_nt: TGTGCCAGCAGTTTGGCGGCACGTAGGAACACTGAAGCTTTCTTT

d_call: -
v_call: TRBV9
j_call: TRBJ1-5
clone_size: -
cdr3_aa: CASSVLPDSNQPQHF
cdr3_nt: TGTGCCAGCAGCGTGCTGCCAGATAGCAATCAGCCCCAGCATTTT

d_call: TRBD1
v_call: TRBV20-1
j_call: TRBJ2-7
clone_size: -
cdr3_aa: CSAKGQGWHEQYF
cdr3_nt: TGCAGTGCTAAGGGACAGGGGTGGCACGAGCAGTACTTC

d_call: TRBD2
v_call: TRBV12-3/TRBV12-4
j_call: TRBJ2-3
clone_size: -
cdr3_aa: CASSSGLGPTSTDTQYF
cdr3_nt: TGTGCCAGCAGCTCGGGACTAGGACCTACTAGCACAGATACGCAGTATTTT

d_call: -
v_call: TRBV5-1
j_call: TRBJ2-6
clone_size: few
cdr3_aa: CASSLDPGSGANVLTF
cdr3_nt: TGCGCCAGCAGCTTGGACCCCGGCTCTGGGGCCAACGTCCTGACTTTC

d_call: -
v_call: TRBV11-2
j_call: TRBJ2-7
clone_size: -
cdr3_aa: CASSLTWGHVDEQYF
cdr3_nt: TGTGCCAGCAGCTTAACGTGGGGACACGTGGACGAGCAGTACTTC

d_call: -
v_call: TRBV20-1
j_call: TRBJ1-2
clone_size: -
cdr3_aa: CSASRVDGYTF
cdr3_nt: TGCAGTGCTTCCCGGGTGGACGGCTACACCTTC

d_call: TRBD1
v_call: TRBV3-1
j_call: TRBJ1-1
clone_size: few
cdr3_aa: CASIPGTGGMNTEAFF
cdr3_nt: TGTGCCAGCATACCCGGGACAGGGGGCATGAACACTGAAGCTTTCTTT

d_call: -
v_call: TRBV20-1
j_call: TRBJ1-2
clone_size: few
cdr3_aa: CSARQGFEDGYTF
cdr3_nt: TGCAGTGCTAGACAGGGGTTCGAGGATGGCTACACCTTC

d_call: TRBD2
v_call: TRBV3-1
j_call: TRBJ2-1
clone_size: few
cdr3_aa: CASSPGGGDIYNEQFF
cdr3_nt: TGTGCCAGCAGCCCCGGCGGGGGGGATATCTACAATGAGCAGTTCTTC

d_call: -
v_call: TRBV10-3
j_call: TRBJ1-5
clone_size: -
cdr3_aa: CTISGGKDQPQHF
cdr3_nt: TGTACCATCAGCGGGGGAAAGGATCAGCCCCAGCATTTT